This T cell receptor (beta chain) came from a study of T-cell reconstitution after alpha-beta-depleted transplantation in children. The study's findings and limits: Diversity and T-cell counts at one year after transplant derived mostly from new T cells. After transplant, high TCRbeta diversity at day 60 in some patients arose from surviving recipient T cells and thymic progenitors. At around two months after transplant, the alpha-beta T cells were reportedly derived from several hundred expanded clones that came from non-depleted graft cells.

The TCRbeta library incorporated unique molecular identifiers. TCRdb fed the PCR reads into MiXCR, producing one record per CDR3 protein. The data contain about 300,000 distinct CDR3 sequences, roughly a tenth of them singletons. This clonotype was recorded many times. The antigen is unknown. This TCR derives from a boy under two years old with acute myeloid leukemia, due to receive a stem cell transplant. This specimen consisted of PBMCs, obtained before TCRalphabeta/CD19-depleted stem cell transplant.

CDR3 sequence (DNA): TGTGCCAGCGGGCGACAGGGAGAACTTAACGAGCAGTACTTC. Its translation is CASGRQGELNEQYF. The chain uses TRBV28 and TRBJ2-7; the match to TRBD1 covers 7 bases. V was clipped by 8 bases and J by 5 bases; unmatched bases: 12. CDR3 length: 14 amino acids. Per the germline V gene, CDR1 is MDHEN and CDR2 is SYDVKM.